This is a list of T cell receptor beta chains from one sample in a study of neurological immune-mediated disorders. TCRdb re-analysed the 5' RACE reads in MiXCR, keeping a single row per CDR3 protein. The repertoire has almost 85,000 distinct CDR3 sequences, around 2.6% of them found once; the top ten carry roughly 1.2%. The specimen sequenced was PBMCs. All receptors come from a woman in her twenties or thirties with multiple sclerosis. CDR3s include the opening cysteine and the closing phenylalanine or tryptophan.

J,V,CDR3
TRBJ2-6,TRBV9,CASSLRDSISGANVLTF
TRBJ1-1,TRBV12-3/TRBV12-4,CASSSGDWKAFF
TRBJ1-2,TRBV7-9,CASSLGHNYGYTF
TRBJ1-2,TRBV12-3/TRBV12-4,CASSRYYLDGYTF
TRBJ2-7,TRBV7-3,CASSTSSGNYEQYF
TRBJ1-1,TRBV20-1,CSARDRDRGITEAFF
TRBJ1-2,TRBV14,CASSQAGPYGYTF
TRBJ2-1,TRBV6-2/TRBV6-3,CASSYFRTNNEQFF
TRBJ1-5,TRBV4-1,CASSQLGLGFNQPQHF
TRBJ1-1,TRBV9,CASSVGDANTEAFF
TRBJ2-1,TRBV24-1,CATSDLAQRGEQFF
TRBJ1-6,TRBV29-1,CSLPLHGDSPLHF
TRBJ2-1,TRBV20-1,CRLSGSNEQFF
TRBJ2-3,TRBV24-1,CATSEAGGMVADTQYF
TRBJ2-5,TRBV5-1,CASSWTSGSAETQYF
TRBJ2-1,TRBV7-2,CASSLAIAQRVDEQFF
TRBJ2-5,TRBV7-9,CASSLLGQAQETQYF
TRBJ1-3,TRBV6-6,CASSYPQGAMGNTIYF
TRBJ2-7,TRBV20-1,CSARGLSDVFEQYF
TRBJ1-1,TRBV29-1,CSVGPGPNTEAFF
TRBJ2-7,TRBV19,CASSIAGEVYEQYF
TRBJ2-3,TRBV20-1,CSARDWWDRGTDTQYF
TRBJ2-2,TRBV20-1,CSAWGLAGAAGELFF
TRBJ2-7,TRBV27,CASSLKDNYEQYF
TRBJ2-5,TRBV10-3,CAISSGGQETQYF
TRBJ1-6,TRBV12-3/TRBV12-4,CASKGGLSGSPLHF
TRBJ1-2,TRBV9,CASSISGGAYGYTF
TRBJ2-7,TRBV18,CASSLGTGRAFYEQYF
TRBJ2-1,TRBV7-2,CASSPQAQREAYNEQFF
TRBJ2-2,TRBV24-1,CATSDSGIVVSNTGELFF
TRBJ2-1,TRBV24-1,CATSIRDRGYNEQFF
TRBJ1-1,TRBV5-1,CASSLAIGIMNTEAFF
TRBJ2-5,TRBV7-9,CASSYTIGEETQYF
TRBJ2-5,TRBV20-1,CSARDPTRRETQYF
TRBJ2-7,TRBV28,CASSLSGPWREQYF
TRBJ2-7,TRBV12-3/TRBV12-4,CASSLDYQAYEQYF
TRBJ1-5,TRBV5-4,CASSLGGQGPAQPQHF
TRBJ1-2,TRBV27,CASSLKGSYGYTF
TRBJ2-4,TRBV29-1,CSVVGGGRGKNIQYF
TRBJ2-7,TRBV7-2,CASSLGPQGTAGEQYF
TRBJ2-1,TRBV29-1,CSVEGLAGARNEQFF
TRBJ2-7,TRBV12-3/TRBV12-4,CASSRIGAAYEQYF
TRBJ1-1,TRBV28,CASSLVAVNTEAFF
TRBJ2-1,TRBV5-1,CASSIPSGRYNEQFF
TRBJ2-2,TRBV5-1,CASSLELVAGELFF
TRBJ2-7,TRBV10-3,CAIRDTDIEQYF
TRBJ1-2,TRBV5-1,CASSLGGSAGDYGYTF
TRBJ1-5,TRBV18,CASSPEEVGQPQHF
TRBJ1-5,TRBV6-5,CASRLTANQPQHF
TRBJ2-4,TRBV7-8,CASSHRTGGRKNIQYF